This T cell receptor beta chain was observed in a study of T-cell reconstitution after alpha-beta-depleted transplantation in children. Study-level findings and limits: Reportedly, roughly two months post-transplant, alpha-beta T cells arose from several hundred expanded graft clones. Surviving recipient cells, namely T cells and thymic progenitors, were the source of high day-60 TCRbeta diversity in some patients. From newly produced T cells came most of the T-cell counts and diversity one year after transplant.

Germline assignment: CDR1 SGHRS and CDR2 YFSETQ. The CDR3 extends over 16 amino acids. With V trimmed by 4 bases and J by 1 base, 8 bases remained unmatched. This clonotype has just a few counts. Its specificity is not known. Unique molecular identifiers tagged the TCRbeta library. TCRdb re-analysed the PCR reads in MiXCR, keeping a single row per CDR3 protein. The table records more than 85,000 distinct CDR3 sequences, 4.5% to 7.5% of them present only once. The TCR was taken from a female patient under 10 years old who had a stem cell transplant for Fanconi anemia, so the T cells may come from the graft donor. The V call is TRBV5-1, the J call TRBJ2-5; 9 bases fit TRBD2. Sample: PBMCs, mostly from graft donor cells, taken 60 days after TCRalphabeta/CD19-depleted stem cell transplant. In DNA form, the CDR3 reads TGCGCCAGCAGCCCCCAGGCGGGGGGGCTCCAAGAGACCCAGTACTTC. Its translation is CASSPQAGGLQETQYF.